The clone carrying this T cell receptor (beta chain) has ten or more counts. The antigen remains undetermined. This beta chain is a stray sequence in a library constructed for alpha chains; its clone size is not meaningful. Each TCR cDNA molecule carried a unique molecular identifier. One entry per CDR3 protein, called by TCRdb with MiXCR from the 5' RACE reads. The sample holds about 9,800 distinct CDR3 sequences, 5.5% to 7.5% seen once. Specified time point: sample taken at primary tumor resection. Around 70 TRACERx patients with early, untreated non-small cell lung cancer donated samples. The study sequenced unsorted whole RNA from tumor, nontumor lung or frozen PBMC. The sample originates from a study of spatial heterogeneity in lung cancer. Study-level information: Raw-read counts averaged over ten per unique TCR and UMI combination.

Germline trimming cut 8 bases from V and 10 bases from J; bases unmatched to any gene: 14. The germline gives CDR1 SGHAT, CDR2 FQNNGV. The CDR3 covers 15 residues. The study, taken as a whole, reports: Tracking of tumor mutation counts was seen in expanded intratumoral alpha and beta TCR counts.

This chain joins TRBV11-2 and TRBJ1-4; TRBD1 matches 9 bases. The TCR was taken from a male donor with early-stage non-small cell lung cancer. The sequences come from lung tumor tissue, collected at surgery. DNA for the CDR3: TGTGCCAGCGGAAAAACAGGGGGCGTAGGTTTAAAACTGTTTTTT. This encodes CASGKTGGVGLKLFF.